The entry below describes one TCR beta chain. No antigen is known for it. Germline V gene data show CDR1 as MDHEN and CDR2 as SYDVKM. This CDR3 spans 13 amino acids. This sample stems from a study of CXCR3-negative and CXCR3-positive naive CD8 T cells. Study-level points and caveats: TRB CDR3s of CXCR3-positive naive cells were more hydrophobic than those of CXCR3-negative naive cells. Fresh PBMCs were used in most assays, and CXCR3 expression partially decreased after cryopreservation.

5' RACE that incorporated UMI labels was used to prepare the TRB cDNA libraries. From its re-call of the 5' RACE reads, TCRdb lists each CDR3 protein once, without DNA. Found here are around 140,000 distinct CDR3 sequences; the top ten clones hold around 0.44%. The clonotype originates from a human donor in good health. Some clones in this sample may be carry-over from other donors' samples. The chain has TRBV28 and TRBJ2-1; the D call of TRBD1 rests on TCRdb alone, since no DNA is present to check it. Material: naive CXCR3+ CD8+ T cells from blood. Subset in this sample: CD45RO-CCR7+CD27+CD95- naive CD8+ T cells expressing CXCR3 (TNR3+). The CDR3 sequence: CASSLGSGREQFF. Looking up the rest from reference TRBV28 and TRBJ2-1 gives the full variable domain: DVKVTQSSRYLVKRTGEKVFLECVQDMDHENMFWYRQDPGLGLRLIYFSYDVKMKEKGDIPEGYSVSREKKERFSLILESASTNQTSMYLCASSLGSGREQFFGPGTRLTVL.